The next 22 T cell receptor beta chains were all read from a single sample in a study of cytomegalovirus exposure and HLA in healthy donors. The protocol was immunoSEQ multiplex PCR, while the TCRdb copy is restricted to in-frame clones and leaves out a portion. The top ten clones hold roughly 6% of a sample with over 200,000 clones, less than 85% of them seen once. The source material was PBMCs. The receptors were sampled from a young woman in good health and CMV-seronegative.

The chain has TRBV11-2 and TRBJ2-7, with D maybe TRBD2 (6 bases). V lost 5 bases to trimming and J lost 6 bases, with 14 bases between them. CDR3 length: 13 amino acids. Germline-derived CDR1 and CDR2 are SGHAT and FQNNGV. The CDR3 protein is CASSLSGWGEQYF. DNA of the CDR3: TGTGCCAGCAGCCTCAGCGGGTGGGGCGAGCAGTACTTC.

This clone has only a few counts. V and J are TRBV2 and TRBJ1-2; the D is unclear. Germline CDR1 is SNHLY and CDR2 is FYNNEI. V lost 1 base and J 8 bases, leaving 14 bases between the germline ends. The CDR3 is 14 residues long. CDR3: CASSEVLSPGGYTF. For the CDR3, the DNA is TGTGCCAGCAGTGAAGTCCTCAGTCCGGGGGGCTACACCTTC.

CDR3 amino acids: CATSRDSSSINPDEQFF. In nucleotides, the CDR3 is TGTGCCACCAGCAGAGATTCGTCGTCCATAAACCCGGATGAGCAGTTCTTC. J is TRBJ2-1 and V is TRBV15; D gene ambiguous. Germline CDR1 and CDR2: LNHNV and YYDKDF (reference sequence). This CDR3 contains 17 residues. Deletions cut 0 bases from V and 8 bases from J, with 20 bases between.

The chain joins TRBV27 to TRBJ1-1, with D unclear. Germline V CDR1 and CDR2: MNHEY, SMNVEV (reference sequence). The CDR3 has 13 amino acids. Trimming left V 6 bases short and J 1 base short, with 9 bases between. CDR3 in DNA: TGTGCCAGCAGCCTCCGCTGGAACACTGAAGCTTTCTTT. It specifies CASSLRWNTEAFF.

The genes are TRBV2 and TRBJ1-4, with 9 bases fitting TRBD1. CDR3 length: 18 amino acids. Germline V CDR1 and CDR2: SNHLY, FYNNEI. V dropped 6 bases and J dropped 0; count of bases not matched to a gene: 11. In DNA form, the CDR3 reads TGTGCCAGCAGAGAGGACAGGGGAGAGGTGGCAACTAATGAAAAACTGTTTTTT. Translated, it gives CASREDRGEVATNEKLFF.

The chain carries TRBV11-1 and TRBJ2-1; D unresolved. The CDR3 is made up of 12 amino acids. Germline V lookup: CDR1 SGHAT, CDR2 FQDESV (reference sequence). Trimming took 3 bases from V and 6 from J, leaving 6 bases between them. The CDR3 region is CASSFLGNEQFF. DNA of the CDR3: TGTGCCAGCAGCTTCCTGGGCAATGAGCAGTTCTTC.

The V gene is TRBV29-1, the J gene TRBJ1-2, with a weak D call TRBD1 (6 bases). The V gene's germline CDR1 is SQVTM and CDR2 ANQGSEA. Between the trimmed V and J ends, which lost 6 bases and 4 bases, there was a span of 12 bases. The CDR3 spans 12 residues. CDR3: CSVEGGPYGYTF. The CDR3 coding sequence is TGCAGCGTAGAGGGGGGTCCCTATGGCTACACCTTC.

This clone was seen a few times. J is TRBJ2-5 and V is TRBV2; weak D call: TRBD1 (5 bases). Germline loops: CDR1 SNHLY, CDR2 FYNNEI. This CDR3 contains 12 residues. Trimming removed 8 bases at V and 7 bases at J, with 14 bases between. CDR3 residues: CASHPGKGTQYF. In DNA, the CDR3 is TGTGCCAGCCATCCAGGGAAGGGGACCCAGTACTTC. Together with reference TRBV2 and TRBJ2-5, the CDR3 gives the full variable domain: EPEVTQTPSHQVTQMGQEVILRCVPISNHLYFYWYRQILGQKVEFLVSFYNNEISEKSEIFDDQFSVERPDGSNFTLKIRSTKLEDSAMYFCASHPGKGTQYFGPGTRLLVL.

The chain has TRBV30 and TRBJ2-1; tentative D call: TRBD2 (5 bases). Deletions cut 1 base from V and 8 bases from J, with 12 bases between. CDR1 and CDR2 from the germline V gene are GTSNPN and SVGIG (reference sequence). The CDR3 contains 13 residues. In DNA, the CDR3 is TGTGCCTGGAGTGCACCCCCCGGGGATGAGCAGTTCTTC. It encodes CAWSAPPGDEQFF.

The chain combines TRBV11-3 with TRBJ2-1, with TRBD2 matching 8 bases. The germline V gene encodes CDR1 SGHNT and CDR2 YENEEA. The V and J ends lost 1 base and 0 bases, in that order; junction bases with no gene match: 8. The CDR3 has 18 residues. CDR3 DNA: TGTGCCAGCAGCTTAGGGGTCCGGGGGGGTAGCTCCTACAATGAGCAGTTCTTC. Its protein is CASSLGVRGGSSYNEQFF.

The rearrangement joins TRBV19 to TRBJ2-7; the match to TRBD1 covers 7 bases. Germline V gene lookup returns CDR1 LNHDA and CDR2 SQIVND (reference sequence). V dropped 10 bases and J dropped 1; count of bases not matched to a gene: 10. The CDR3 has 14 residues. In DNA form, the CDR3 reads TGTGCCACAACAGGGGACCGATCGTCCTACGAGCAGTACTTC. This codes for CATTGDRSSYEQYF.

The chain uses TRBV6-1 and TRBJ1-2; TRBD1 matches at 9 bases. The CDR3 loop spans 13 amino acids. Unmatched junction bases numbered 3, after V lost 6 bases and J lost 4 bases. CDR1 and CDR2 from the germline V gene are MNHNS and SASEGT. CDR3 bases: TGTGCCAGCAGGGGGACAGGGAGCTATGGCTACACCTTC. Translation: CASRGTGSYGYTF.

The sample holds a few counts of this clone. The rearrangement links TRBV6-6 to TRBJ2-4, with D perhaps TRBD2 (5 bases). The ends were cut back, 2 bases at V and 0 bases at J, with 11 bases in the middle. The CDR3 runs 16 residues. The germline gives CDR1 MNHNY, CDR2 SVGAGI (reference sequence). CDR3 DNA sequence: TGTGCCAGCAGTTACAAAGAGGGATCAGCCAAAAACATTCAGTACTTC. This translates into CASSYKEGSAKNIQYF.

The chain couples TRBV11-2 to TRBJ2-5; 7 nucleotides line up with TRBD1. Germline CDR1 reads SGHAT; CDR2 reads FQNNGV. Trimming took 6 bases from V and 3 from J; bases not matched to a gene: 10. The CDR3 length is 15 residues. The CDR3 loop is CASRTPIDREETQYF. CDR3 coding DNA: TGTGCCAGCAGGACACCCATAGACAGGGAAGAGACCCAGTACTTC.

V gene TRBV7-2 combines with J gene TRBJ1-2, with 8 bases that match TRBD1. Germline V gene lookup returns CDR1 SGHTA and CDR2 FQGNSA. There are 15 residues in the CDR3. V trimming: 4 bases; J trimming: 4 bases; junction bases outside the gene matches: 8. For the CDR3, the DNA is TGTGCCAGCAGCTCGTTCACAGGGGGGGTCTATGGCTACACCTTC. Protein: CASSSFTGGVYGYTF.

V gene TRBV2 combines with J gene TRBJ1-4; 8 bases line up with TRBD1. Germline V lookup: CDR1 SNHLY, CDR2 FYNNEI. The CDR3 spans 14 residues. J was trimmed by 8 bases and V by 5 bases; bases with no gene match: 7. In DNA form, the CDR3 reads TGTGCCAGCAGTACGACAGGGGTAGGAGAAAAACTGTTTTTT. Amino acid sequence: CASSTTGVGEKLFF.

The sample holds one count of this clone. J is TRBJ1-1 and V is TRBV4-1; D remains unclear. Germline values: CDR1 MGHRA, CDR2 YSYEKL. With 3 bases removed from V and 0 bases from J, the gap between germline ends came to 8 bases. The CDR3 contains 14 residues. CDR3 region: CASSHPTVNTEAFF. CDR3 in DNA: TGCGCCAGCAGCCACCCCACCGTGAACACTGAAGCTTTCTTT.

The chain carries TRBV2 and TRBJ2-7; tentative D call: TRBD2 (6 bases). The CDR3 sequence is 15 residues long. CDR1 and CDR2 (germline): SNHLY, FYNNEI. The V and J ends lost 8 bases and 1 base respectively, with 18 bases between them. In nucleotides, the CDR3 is TGTGCCAGCCTAACGGACCGAGGAGGGTCCTACGAGCAGTACTTC. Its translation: CASLTDRGGSYEQYF. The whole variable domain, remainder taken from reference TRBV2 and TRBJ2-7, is EPEVTQTPSHQVTQMGQEVILRCVPISNHLYFYWYRQILGQKVEFLVSFYNNEISEKSEIFDDQFSVERPDGSNFTLKIRSTKLEDSAMYFCASLTDRGGSYEQYFGPGTRLTVT.

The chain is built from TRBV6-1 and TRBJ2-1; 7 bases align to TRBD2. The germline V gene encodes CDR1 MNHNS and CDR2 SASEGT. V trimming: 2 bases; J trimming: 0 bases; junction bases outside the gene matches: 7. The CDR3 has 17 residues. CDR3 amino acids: CASSETAGAGSYNEQFF. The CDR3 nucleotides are TGTGCCAGCAGTGAAACGGCGGGAGCCGGCTCCTACAATGAGCAGTTCTTC.

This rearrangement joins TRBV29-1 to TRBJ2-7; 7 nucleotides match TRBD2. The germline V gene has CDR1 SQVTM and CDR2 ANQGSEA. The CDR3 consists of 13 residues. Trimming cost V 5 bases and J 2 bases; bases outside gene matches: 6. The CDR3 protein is CSVSGNPTYEQYF. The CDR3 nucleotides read TGCAGCGTTAGCGGGAATCCCACCTACGAGCAGTACTTC.

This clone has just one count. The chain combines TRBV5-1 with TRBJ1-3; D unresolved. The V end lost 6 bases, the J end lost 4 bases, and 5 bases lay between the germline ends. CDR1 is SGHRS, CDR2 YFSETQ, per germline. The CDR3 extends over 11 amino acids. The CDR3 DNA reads TGCGCCAGCACTGCGGGAAACACCATATATTTT. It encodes CASTAGNTIYF.

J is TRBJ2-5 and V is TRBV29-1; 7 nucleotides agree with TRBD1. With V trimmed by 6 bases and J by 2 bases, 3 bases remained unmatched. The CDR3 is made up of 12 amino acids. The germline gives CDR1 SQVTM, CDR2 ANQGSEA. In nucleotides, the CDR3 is TGCAGCGTCGGACAGGCGCAAGAGACCCAGTACTTC. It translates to CSVGQAQETQYF. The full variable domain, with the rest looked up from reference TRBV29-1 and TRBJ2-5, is SAVISQKPSRDICQRGTSLTIQCQVDSQVTMMFWYRQQPGQSLTLIATANQGSEATYESGFVIDKFPISRPNLTFSTLTVSNMSPEDSSIYLCSVGQAQETQYFGPGTRLLVL.